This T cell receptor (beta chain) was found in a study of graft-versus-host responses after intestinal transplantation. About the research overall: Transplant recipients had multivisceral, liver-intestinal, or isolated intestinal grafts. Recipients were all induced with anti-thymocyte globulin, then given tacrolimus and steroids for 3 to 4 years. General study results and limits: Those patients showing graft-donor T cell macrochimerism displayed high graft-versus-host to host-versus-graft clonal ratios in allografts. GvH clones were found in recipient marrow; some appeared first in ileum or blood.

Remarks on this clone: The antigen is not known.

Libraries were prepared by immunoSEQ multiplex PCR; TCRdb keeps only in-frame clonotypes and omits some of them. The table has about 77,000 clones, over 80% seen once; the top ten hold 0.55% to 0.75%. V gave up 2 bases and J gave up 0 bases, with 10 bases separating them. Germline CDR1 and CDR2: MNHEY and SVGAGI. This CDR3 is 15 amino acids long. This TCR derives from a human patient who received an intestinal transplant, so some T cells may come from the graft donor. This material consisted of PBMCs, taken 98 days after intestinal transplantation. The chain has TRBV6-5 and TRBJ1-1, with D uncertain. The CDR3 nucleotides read TGTGCCAGCAGTTACCACAGCTTGATGAACACTGAAGCTTTCTTT. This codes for CASSYHSLMNTEAFF.